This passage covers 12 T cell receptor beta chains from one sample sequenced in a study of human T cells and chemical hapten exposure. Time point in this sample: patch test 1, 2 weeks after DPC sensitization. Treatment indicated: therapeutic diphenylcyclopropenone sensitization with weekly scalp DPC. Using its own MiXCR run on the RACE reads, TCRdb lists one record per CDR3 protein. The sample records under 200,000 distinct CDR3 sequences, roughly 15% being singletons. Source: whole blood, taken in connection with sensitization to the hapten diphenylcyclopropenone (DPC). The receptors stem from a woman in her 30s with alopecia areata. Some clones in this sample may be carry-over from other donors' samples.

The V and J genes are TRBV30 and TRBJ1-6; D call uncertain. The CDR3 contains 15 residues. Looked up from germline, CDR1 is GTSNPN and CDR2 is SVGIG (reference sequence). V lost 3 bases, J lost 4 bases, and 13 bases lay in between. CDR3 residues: CAWRAGGVYNSPLHF. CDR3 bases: TGTGCCTGGAGGGCGGGTGGAGTATATAATTCACCCCTCCACTTT. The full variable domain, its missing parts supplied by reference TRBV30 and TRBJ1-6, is SQTIHQWPATLVQPVGSPLSLECTVEGTSNPNLYWYRQAAGRGLQLLFYSVGIGQISSEVPQNLSASRPQDRQFILSSKKLLLSDSGFYLCAWRAGGVYNSPLHFGNGTRLTVT.

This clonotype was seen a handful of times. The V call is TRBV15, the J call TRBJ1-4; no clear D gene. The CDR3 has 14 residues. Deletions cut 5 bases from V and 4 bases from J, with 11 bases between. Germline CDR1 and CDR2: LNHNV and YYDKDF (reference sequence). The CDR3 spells CATSRVGFNEKLFF. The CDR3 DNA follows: TGTGCCACCAGCCGGGTGGGGTTTAATGAAAAACTGTTTTTT.

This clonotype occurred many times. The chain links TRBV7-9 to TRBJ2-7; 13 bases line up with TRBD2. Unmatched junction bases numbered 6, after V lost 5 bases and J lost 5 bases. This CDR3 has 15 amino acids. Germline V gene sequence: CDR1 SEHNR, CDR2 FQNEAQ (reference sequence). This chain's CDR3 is CASSIGLAGADEQYF. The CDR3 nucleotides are TGTGCCAGCAGCATCGGACTAGCGGGAGCGGACGAGCAGTACTTC.

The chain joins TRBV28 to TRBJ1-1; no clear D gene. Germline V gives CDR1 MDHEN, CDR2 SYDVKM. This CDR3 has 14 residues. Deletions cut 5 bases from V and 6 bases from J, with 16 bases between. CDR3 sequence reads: CASSKKVGLAEAFF. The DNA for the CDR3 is TGTGCCAGCAGTAAAAAGGTGGGGTTGGCTGAAGCTTTCTTT.

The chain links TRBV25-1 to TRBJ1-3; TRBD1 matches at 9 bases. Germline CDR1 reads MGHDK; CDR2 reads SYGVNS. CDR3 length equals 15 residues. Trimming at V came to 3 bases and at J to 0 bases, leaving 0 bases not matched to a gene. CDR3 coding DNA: TGTGCCAGCAGTGAGGGACAGGGCTCTGGAAACACCATATATTTT. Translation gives CASSEGQGSGNTIYF.

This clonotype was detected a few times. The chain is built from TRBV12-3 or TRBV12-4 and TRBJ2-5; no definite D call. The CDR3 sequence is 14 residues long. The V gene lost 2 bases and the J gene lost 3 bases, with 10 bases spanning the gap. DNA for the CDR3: TGTGCCAGCAGTTTATCCGGGCAAGAAGAGACCCAGTACTTC. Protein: CASSLSGQEETQYF.

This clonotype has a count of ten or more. The CDR3 region has the DNA TGTGCCAGCAGAAAGACAGGGGGCGCCGGAAACACCATATATTTT. This encodes CASRKTGGAGNTIYF. The chain employs TRBV6-5 and TRBJ1-3, with 10 bases identical to TRBD1. The CDR3 runs to 15 residues. V lost 6 bases to trimming and J lost 4 bases; unmatched junction nucleotides: 6. Germline V lookup: CDR1 MNHEY, CDR2 SVGAGI.

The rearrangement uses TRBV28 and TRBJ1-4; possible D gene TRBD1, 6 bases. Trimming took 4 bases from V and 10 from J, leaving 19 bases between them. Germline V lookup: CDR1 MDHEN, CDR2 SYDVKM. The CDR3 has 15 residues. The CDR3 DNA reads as TGTGCCAGCAGTTCACGGACAGCATCCCTTGCAAAACTGTTTTTT. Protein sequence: CASSSRTASLAKLFF.

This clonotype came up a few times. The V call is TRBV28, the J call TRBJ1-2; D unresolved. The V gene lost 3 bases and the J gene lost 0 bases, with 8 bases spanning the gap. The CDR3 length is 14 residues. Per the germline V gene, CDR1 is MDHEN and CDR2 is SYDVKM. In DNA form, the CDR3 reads TGTGCCAGCAGTTTGGCAGGAGCTAACTATGGCTACACCTTC. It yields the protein CASSLAGANYGYTF.

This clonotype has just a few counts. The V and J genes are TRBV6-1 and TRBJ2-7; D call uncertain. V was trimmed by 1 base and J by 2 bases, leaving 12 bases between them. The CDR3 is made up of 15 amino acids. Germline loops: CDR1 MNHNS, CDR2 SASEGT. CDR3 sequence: CASSEEGTLPYEQYF. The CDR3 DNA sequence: TGTGCCAGCAGTGAAGAAGGAACTCTTCCCTACGAGCAGTACTTC.

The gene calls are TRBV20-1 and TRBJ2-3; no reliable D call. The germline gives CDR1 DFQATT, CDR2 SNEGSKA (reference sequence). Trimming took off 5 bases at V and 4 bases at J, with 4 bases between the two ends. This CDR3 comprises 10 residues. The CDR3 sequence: CSAGPDTQYF. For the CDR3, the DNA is TGCAGTGCTGGGCCAGATACGCAGTATTTT.

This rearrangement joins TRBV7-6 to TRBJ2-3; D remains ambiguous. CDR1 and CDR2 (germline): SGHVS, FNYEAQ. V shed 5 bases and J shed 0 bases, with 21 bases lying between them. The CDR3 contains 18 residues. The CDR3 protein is CASSQTPSSSASTDTQYF. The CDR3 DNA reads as TGTGCCAGCAGCCAGACCCCCTCGAGCAGTGCTAGCACAGATACGCAGTATTTT.